This TCR beta chain is drawn from a study of identical twins. Study-wide results and caveats: Within monozygotic twins, out-of-frame TCR alpha sharing was underestimated by the models. Memory repertoires showed no such pattern, whereas abundant cord blood beta clonotypes carried fewer insertions.

This clonotype was counted once. Its target is unknown. With no exceptions, donors were healthy Caucasians. V shed 5 bases, J shed 2 bases, and the junction held 12 bases outside the gene matches. Per the germline V gene, CDR1 is LNHDA and CDR2 is SQIVND (reference sequence). The CDR3 spans 17 residues. After template switching added a universal primer site, the resulting cDNA carried unique molecular identifiers. TCRdb used MiXCR to reprocess the 5' RACE reads, holding one entry per CDR3 protein. Of 570,000 or so distinct CDR3 sequences in the sample, roughly 9.9% were seen once. This same sample was also part of a study on yellow fever vaccine responses in identical twins.

The clonotype was recovered from a woman under 30 in good health. Sequencing input: PBMCs. The chain has TRBV19 and TRBJ2-1; 7 bases agree with TRBD2. The CDR3 region is CASSAQIGAGPYNEQFF. CDR3 sequence (DNA): TGTGCCAGTAGTGCCCAGATAGGAGCGGGACCCTACAATGAGCAGTTCTTC.